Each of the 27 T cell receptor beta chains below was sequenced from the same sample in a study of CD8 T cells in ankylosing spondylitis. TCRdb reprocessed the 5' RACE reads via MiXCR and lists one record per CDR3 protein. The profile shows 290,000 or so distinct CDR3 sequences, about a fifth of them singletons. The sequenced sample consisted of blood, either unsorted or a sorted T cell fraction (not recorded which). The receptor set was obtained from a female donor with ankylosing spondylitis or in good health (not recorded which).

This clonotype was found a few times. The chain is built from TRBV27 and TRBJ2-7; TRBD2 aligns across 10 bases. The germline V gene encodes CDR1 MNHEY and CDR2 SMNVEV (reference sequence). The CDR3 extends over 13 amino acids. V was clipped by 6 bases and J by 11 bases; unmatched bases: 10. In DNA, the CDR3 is TGTGCCAGCAGCAGGACTAGCGGTACCCTAAAGTACTTC. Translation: CASSRTSGTLKYF.

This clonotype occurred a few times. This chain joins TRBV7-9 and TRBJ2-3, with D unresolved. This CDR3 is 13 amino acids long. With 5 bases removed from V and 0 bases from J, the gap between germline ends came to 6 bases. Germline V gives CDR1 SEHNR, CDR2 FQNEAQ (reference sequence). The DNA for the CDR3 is TGTGCCAGCAGCCTATATAGCACAGATACGCAGTATTTT. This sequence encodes CASSLYSTDTQYF.

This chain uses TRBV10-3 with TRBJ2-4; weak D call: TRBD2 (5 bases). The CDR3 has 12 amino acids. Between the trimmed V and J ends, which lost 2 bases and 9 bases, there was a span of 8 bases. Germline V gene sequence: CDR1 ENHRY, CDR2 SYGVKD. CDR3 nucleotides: TGTGCCATCAGTGAGCCCGCGGGCATTCAGTACTTC. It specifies CAISEPAGIQYF.

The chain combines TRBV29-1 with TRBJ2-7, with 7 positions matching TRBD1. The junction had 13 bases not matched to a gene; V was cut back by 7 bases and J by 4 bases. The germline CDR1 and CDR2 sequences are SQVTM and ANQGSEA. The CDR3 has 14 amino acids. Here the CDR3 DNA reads TGCAGCGCCCTAATGGGGGACAGAGCTTACGAGCAGTACTTC. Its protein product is CSALMGDRAYEQYF.

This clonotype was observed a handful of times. CDR3 sequence reads: CASSLPSSNTGELFF. CDR3 DNA sequence: TGTGCCAGCAGTTTACCCTCCTCGAACACCGGGGAGCTGTTTTTT. This chain connects TRBV28 to TRBJ2-2; no firm D call. The CDR3 has 15 residues. Per germline, CDR1 MDHEN and CDR2 SYDVKM. V was trimmed by 2 bases and J by 0 bases, leaving 7 bases between them.

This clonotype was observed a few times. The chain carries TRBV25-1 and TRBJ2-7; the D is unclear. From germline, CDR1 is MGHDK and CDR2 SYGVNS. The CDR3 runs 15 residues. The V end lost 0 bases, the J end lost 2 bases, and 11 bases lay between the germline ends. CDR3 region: CASSEYGVAPYEQYF. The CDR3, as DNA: TGTGCCAGCAGTGAATATGGGGTAGCCCCCTACGAGCAGTACTTC.

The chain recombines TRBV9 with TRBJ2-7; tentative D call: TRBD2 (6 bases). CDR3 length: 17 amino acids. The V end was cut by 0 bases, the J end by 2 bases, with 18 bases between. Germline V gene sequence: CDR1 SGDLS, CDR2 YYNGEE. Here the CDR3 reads CASSVGGVGRETYEQYF. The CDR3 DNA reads TGTGCCAGCAGCGTAGGGGGGGTGGGCAGAGAAACCTACGAGCAGTACTTC.

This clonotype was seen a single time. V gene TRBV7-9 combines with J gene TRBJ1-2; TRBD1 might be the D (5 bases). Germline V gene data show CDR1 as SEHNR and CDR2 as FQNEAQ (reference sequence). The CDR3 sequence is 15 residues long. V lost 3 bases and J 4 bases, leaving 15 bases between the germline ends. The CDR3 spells CASSLGGEAPYGYTF. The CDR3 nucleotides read TGTGCCAGCAGCTTGGGGGGAGAAGCCCCCTATGGCTACACCTTC.

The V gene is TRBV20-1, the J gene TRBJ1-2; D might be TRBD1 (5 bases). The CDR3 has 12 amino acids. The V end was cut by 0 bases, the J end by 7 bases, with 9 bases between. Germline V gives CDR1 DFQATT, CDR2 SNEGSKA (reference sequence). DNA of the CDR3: TGCAGTGCTAGAGACAGAAGGGGTGGCTACACCTTC. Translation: CSARDRRGGYTF.

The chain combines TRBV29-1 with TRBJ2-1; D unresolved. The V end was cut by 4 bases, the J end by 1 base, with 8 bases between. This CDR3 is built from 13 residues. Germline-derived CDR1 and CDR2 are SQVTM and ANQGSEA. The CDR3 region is CSVVTESYNEQFF. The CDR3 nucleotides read TGCAGCGTTGTAACAGAATCCTACAATGAGCAGTTCTTC.

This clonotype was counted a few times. This CDR3 is CSVEGERGSLSSYNEQFF. CDR3 nucleotide sequence: TGCAGCGTTGAAGGGGAGCGGGGCAGTCTTAGCTCCTACAATGAGCAGTTCTTC. The gene calls are TRBV29-1 and TRBJ2-1; 7 nucleotides match TRBD2. This CDR3 has 18 amino acids. With 1 base clipped from V and 0 bases from J, the junction kept 12 bases outside the gene matches. The germline gives CDR1 SQVTM, CDR2 ANQGSEA.

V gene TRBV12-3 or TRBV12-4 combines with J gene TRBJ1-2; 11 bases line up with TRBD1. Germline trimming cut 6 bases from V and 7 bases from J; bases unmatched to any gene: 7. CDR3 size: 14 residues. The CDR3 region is CASSLDRGRSGYTF. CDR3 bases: TGTGCCAGCAGCCTGGACAGGGGGCGAAGTGGCTACACCTTC.

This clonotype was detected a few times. The CDR3 region has the DNA TGTGCCAGCAGCTTATCCTGGGACAGGGGACCCTACAATGAGCAGTTCTTC. It codes for CASSLSWDRGPYNEQFF. The V call is TRBV7-6, the J call TRBJ2-1; 10 bases map to TRBD1. The junction had 6 bases not matched to a gene; V was cut back by 2 bases and J by 2 bases. CDR3 size: 17 residues. Germline values: CDR1 SGHVS, CDR2 FNYEAQ.

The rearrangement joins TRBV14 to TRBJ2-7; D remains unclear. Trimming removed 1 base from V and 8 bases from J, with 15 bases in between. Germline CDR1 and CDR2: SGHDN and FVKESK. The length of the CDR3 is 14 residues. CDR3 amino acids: CASSQGGTPGKQYF. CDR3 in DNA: TGTGCCAGCAGCCAAGGTGGCACCCCTGGAAAGCAGTACTTC.

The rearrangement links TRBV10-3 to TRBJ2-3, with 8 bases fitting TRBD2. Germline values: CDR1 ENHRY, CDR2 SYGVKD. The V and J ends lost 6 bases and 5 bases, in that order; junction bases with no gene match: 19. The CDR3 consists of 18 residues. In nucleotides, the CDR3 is TGTGCCATCAGCTATTACAGGGCTCCAAGCGGGAGTAGAGATACGCAGTATTTT. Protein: CAISYYRAPSGSRDTQYF.

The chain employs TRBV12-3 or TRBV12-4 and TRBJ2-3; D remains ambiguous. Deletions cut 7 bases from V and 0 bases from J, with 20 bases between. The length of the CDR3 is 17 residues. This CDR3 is CASTHNSGGPSTDTQYF. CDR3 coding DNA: TGTGCCAGCACCCACAACTCGGGCGGACCTAGCACAGATACGCAGTATTTT.

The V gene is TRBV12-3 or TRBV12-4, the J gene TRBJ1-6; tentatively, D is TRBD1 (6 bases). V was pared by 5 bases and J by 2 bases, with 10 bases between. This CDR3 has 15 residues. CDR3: CASSPTGTYNSPLHF. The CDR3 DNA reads TGTGCCAGCAGTCCCACAGGGACCTATAATTCACCCCTCCACTTT.

The CDR3 loop is CSATNRGLYGYTF. In nucleotides, the CDR3 is TGCAGTGCTACGAACAGGGGGCTCTATGGCTACACCTTC. The chain has TRBV20-1 and TRBJ1-2, with 9 bases identical to TRBD1. The CDR3 runs 13 residues. Germline CDR1 DFQATT, CDR2 SNEGSKA (reference sequence). V trimming: 4 bases; J trimming: 4 bases; junction bases outside the gene matches: 4.

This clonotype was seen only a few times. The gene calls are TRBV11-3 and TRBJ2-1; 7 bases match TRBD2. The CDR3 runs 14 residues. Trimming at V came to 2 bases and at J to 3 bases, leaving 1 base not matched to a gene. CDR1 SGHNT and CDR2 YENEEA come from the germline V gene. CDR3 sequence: CASSLTSDYNEQFF. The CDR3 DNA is TGTGCCAGCAGCTTAACTAGCGACTACAATGAGCAGTTCTTC.

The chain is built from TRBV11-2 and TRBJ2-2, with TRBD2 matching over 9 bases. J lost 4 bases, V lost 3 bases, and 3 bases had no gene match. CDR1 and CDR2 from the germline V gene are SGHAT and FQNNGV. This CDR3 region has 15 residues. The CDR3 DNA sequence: TGTGCCAGCAGCTTTATTAGCGGGAGCACCGGGGAGCTGTTTTTT. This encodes CASSFISGSTGELFF.

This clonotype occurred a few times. The CDR3 coding sequence is TGCAGTGCTAGTGTAGGGATTAATCAGCCCCAGCATTTT. Its translation is CSASVGINQPQHF. The rearrangement uses TRBV20-1 and TRBJ1-5; no clear D. Germline V gives CDR1 DFQATT, CDR2 SNEGSKA (reference sequence). The V and J ends lost 3 bases and 4 bases respectively, with 10 bases between them. This CDR3 spans 13 amino acids.

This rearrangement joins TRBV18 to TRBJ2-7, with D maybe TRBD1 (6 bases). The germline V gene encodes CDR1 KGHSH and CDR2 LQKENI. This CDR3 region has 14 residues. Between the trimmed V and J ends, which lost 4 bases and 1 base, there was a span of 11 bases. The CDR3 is CASSLTQGSYEQYF. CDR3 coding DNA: TGTGCCAGCTCACTGACACAGGGTTCCTACGAGCAGTACTTC.

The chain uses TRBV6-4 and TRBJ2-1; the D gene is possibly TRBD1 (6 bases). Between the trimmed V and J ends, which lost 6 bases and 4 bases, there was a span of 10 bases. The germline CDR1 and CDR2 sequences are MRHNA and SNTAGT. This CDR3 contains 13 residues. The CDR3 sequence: CASRIGQYNEQFF. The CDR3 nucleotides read TGTGCCAGCAGAATTGGACAGTACAATGAGCAGTTCTTC.

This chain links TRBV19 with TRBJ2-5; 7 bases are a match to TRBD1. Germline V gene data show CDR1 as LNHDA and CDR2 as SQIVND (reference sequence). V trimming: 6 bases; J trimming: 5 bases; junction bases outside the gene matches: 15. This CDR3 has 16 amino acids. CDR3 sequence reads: CASRGRGGGPRETQYF. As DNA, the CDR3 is TGTGCCAGTAGAGGTCGAGGGGGCGGGCCCCGGGAGACCCAGTACTTC.

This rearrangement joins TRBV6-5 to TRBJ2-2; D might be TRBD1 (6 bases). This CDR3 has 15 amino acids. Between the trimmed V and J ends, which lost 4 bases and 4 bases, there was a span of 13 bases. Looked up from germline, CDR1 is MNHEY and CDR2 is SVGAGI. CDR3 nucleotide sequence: TGTGCCAGCAGTTCCTTGGGACAAACCACCGGGGAGCTGTTTTTT. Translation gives CASSSLGQTTGELFF.

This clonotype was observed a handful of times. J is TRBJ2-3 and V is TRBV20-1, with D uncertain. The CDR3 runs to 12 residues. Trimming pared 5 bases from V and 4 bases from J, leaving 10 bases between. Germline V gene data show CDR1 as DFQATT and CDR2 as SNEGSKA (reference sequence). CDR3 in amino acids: CSAGPFADTQYF. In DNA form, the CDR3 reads TGCAGTGCTGGACCGTTCGCAGATACGCAGTATTTT.

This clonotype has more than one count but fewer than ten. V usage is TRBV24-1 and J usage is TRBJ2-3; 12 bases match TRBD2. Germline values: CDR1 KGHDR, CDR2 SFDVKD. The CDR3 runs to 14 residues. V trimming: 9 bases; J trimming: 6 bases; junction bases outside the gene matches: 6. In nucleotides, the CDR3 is TGTGCCACCGCCCTAGCGGGAGGGGCGGATACGCAGTATTTT. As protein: CATALAGGADTQYF.